The 5 T cell receptor beta chains in this list originate from one sample, sequenced in a study of metastatic and nonmetastatic thyroid tumors. TCRdb re-called clones from the PCR reads using MiXCR. In the table there are 25,000 to 35,000 clones, less than 14% of which are singletons. Patients had received no treatment of any kind before thyroid surgery. The sample comprised blood. Receptors originate from a female donor with papillary thyroid cancer or a benign thyroid nodule (not recorded which). Some clones in this sample may be carry-over from other donors' samples.

This clone was counted many times. The chain uses TRBV19 and TRBJ2-1; D is possibly TRBD1 or TRBD2 (5 bases each). Deletions cut 0 bases from V and 6 bases from J, with 21 bases between. Germline V lookup: CDR1 LNHDA, CDR2 SQIVND (reference sequence). This CDR3 contains 18 residues. The CDR3 sequence is CASSIDWERGPVANEQFF. CDR3 DNA: TGTGCCAGTAGTATAGATTGGGAGAGGGGTCCGGTAGCCAATGAGCAGTTCTTC.

This clone was detected many times. This chain uses TRBV10-2 with TRBJ2-1; D is perhaps TRBD1 (10 bases). The ends were cut back, 5 bases at V and 4 bases at J, with 27 bases in the middle. The CDR3 has 19 amino acids. Germline CDR1 reads WSHSY; CDR2 reads SAAADI. CDR3 coding DNA: TGCGCCAGCAGTCGAACCGGGACAGGGGCTAGCGGGACTTACAATGAGCAGTTCTTC. As protein: CASSRTGTGASGTYNEQFF.

The J gene is TRBJ2-2, the V gene TRBV7-6; 10 nucleotides align to TRBD1. CDR3 length: 16 residues. The trim removed 5 bases at V and 7 bases at J, leaving 10 bases unmatched. The germline V gene encodes CDR1 SGHVS and CDR2 FNYEAQ. The CDR3 nucleotides read TGTGCCAGCAGCCTGGGACAGGGGCTCGAGGGCGGGGAGCTGTTTTTT. This sequence encodes CASSLGQGLEGGELFF.

There are many counts of this clone. The rearrangement joins TRBV6-1 to TRBJ2-3; D possibly corresponds to TRBD1 (6 bases). Germline CDR1 MNHNS, CDR2 SASEGT. This CDR3 has 16 amino acids. The V and J ends lost 6 bases and 4 bases respectively, with 20 bases between them. In DNA, the CDR3 is TGTGCCAGCAGCGCACGTGGACAGCCCGGGGCAGATACGCAGTATTTT. It codes for CASSARGQPGADTQYF.

The sample holds many counts of this clone. The genes are TRBV19 and TRBJ2-1; 12 bases are a match to TRBD2. There are 17 residues in the CDR3. V was clipped by 6 bases and J by 3 bases; unmatched bases: 9. The germline V gene encodes CDR1 LNHDA and CDR2 SQIVND (reference sequence). The CDR3 bases are TGTGCCAGTAGGGGGACTAGCGGGCTTTCTCTCTACAATGAGCAGTTCTTC. Translated, it gives CASRGTSGLSLYNEQFF.